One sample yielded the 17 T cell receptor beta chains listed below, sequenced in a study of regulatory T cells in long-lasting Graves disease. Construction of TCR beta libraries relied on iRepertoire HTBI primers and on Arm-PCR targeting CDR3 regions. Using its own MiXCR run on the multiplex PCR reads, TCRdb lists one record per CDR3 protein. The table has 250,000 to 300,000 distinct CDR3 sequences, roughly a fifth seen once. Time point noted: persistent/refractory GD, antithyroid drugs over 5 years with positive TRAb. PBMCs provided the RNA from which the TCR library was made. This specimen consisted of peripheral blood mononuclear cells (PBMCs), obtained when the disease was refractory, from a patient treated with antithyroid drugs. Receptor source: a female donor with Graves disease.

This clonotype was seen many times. The CDR3 nucleotides are TGCAGCGTTGAGTCTGAGTCAGAGTACGAGCAGTACTTC. Its translation: CSVESESEYEQYF. The rearrangement uses TRBV29-1 and TRBJ2-7; D ambiguous. Trimming cost V 3 bases and J 4 bases, with 13 bases left between them. CDR1 and CDR2 (germline): SQVTM, ANQGSEA. The CDR3 covers 13 residues.

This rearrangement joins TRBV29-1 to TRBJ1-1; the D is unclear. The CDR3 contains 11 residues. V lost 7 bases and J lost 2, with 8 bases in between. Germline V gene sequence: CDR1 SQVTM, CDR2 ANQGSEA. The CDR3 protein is CSATINTEAFF. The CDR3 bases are TGCAGCGCCACTATAAACACTGAAGCTTTCTTT.

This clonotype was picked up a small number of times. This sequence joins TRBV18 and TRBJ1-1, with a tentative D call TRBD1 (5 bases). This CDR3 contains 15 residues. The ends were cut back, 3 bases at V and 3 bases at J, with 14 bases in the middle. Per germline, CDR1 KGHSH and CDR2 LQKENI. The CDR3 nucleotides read TGTGCCAGCTCACCGTCTCAGGGACGGGACACTGAAGCTTTCTTT. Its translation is CASSPSQGRDTEAFF.

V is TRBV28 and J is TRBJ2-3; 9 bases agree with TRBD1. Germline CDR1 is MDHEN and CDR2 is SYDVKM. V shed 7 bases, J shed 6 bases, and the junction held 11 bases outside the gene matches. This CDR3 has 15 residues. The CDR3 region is CASTIRDRDPDTQYF. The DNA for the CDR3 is TGTGCCAGCACCATAAGGGACAGGGATCCGGATACGCAGTATTTT.

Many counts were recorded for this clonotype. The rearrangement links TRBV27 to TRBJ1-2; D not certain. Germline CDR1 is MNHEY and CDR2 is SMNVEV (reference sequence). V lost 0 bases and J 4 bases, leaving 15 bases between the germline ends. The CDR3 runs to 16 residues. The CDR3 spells CASSLSMHVGFYGYTF. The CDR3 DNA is TGTGCCAGCAGTTTATCGATGCATGTGGGGTTCTATGGCTACACCTTC.

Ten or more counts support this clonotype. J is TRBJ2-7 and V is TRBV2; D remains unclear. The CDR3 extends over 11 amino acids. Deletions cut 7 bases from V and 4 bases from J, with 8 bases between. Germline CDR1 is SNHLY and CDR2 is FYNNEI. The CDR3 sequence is CASIGEYEQYF. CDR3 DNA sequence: TGTGCCAGCATAGGAGAATACGAGCAGTACTTC.

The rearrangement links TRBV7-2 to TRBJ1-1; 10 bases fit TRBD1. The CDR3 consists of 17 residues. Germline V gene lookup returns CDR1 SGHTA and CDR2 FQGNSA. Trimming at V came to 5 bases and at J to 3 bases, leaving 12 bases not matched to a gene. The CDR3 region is CASSEIGTGVMDTEAFF. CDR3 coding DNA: TGTGCCAGCAGCGAAATCGGGACAGGGGTAATGGACACTGAAGCTTTCTTT.

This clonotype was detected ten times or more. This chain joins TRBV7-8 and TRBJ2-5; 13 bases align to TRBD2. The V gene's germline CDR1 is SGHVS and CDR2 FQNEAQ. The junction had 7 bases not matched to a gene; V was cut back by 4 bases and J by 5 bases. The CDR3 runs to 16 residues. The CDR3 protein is CASSSGLAGWGETQYF. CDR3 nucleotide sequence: TGTGCCAGCAGCTCGGGACTAGCGGGATGGGGGGAGACCCAGTACTTC. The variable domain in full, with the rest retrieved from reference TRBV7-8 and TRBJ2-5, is GAGVSQSPRYKVAKRGQDVALRCDPISGHVSLFWYQQALGQGPEFLTYFQNEAQLDKSGLPSDRFFAERPEGSVSTLKIQRTQQEDSAVYLCASSSGLAGWGETQYFGPGTRLLVL.

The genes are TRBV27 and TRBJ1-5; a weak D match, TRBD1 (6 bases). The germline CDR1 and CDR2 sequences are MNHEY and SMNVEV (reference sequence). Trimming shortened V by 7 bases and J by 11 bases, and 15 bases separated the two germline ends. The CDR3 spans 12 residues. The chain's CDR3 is CASTQGGEAQHF. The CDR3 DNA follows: TGTGCCAGCACCCAAGGGGGGGAGGCCCAGCATTTT.

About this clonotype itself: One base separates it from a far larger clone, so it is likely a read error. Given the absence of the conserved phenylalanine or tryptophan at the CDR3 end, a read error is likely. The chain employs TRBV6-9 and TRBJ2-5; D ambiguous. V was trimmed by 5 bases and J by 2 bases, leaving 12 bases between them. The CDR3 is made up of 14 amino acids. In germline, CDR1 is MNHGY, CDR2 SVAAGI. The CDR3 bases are TGTGCCAGCAGTGAATTTACACCGCAAGAGACCCAGTACCTC. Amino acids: CASSEFTPQETQYL.

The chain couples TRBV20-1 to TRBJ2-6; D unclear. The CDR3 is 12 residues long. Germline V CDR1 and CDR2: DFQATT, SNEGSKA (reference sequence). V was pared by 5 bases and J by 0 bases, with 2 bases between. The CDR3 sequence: CSAGSGANVLTF. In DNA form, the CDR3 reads TGCAGTGCTGGCTCTGGGGCCAACGTCCTGACTTTC.

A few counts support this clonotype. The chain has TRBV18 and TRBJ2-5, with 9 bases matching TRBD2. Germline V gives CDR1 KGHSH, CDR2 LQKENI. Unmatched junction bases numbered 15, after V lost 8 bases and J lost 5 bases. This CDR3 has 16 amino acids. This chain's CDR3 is CASASRASGTLETQYF. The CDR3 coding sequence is TGTGCCAGCGCCTCCCGCGCTAGCGGGACGTTGGAGACCCAGTACTTC.

CDR3 in amino acids: CASSDDSVEAFF. The DNA for the CDR3 is TGTGCCAGTAGCGACGACAGCGTTGAAGCTTTCTTT. This chain joins TRBV19 and TRBJ1-1, with a tentative D call TRBD1 (5 bases). The CDR3 has 12 amino acids. CDR1 and CDR2 (germline): LNHDA, SQIVND (reference sequence). V lost 6 bases, J lost 7 bases, and 12 bases lay in between.

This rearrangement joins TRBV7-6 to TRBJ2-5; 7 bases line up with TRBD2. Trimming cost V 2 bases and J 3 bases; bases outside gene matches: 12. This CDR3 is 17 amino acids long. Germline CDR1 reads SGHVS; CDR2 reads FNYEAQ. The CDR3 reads CASSLSAHGRNEETQYF. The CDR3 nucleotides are TGTGCCAGCAGCTTATCTGCTCACGGGAGGAATGAAGAGACCCAGTACTTC.

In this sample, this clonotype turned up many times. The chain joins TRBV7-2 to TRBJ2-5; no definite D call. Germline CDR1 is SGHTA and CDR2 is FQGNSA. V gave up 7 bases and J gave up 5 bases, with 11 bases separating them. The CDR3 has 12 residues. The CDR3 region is CASNSVRETQYF. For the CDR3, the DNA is TGTGCCAGCAATTCAGTTCGCGAGACCCAGTACTTC.

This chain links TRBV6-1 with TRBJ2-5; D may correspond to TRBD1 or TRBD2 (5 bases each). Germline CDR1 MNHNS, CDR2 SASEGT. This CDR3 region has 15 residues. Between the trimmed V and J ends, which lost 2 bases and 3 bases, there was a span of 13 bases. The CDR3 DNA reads TGTGCCAGCAGTGAAAGCTGGGGGTCAAAAGAGACCCAGTACTTC. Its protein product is CASSESWGSKETQYF.

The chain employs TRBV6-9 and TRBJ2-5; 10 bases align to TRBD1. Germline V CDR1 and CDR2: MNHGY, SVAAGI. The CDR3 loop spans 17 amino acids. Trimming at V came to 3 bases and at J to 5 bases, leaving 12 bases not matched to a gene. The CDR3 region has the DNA TGTGCCAGCAGTTACTGGGAGACAGGGGGCGTCGGGGAGACCCAGTACTTC. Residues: CASSYWETGGVGETQYF.